These 8 T cell receptor beta chains were all obtained from the same sample, sequenced in a study of control samples from healthy donors and cancer patients. Libraries were prepared by immunoSEQ multiplex PCR; TCRdb keeps only in-frame clonotypes and omits some of them. The data contain about 160,000 clones, 93% of them singletons. The source material was blood. Every receptor here comes from a woman in her sixties in good health.

The rearrangement uses TRBV7-2 and TRBJ2-6; D may be TRBD2 (6 bases). Germline lookup yields CDR1 SGHTA and CDR2 FQGNSA. V was cut by 4 bases and J by 3 bases, with 16 bases left in between. This CDR3 comprises 17 residues. The CDR3 DNA reads as TGTGCCAGCAGCTCCCACGGTGCGGGAATTGGGGCCAACGTCCTGACTTTC. Translation: CASSSHGAGIGANVLTF.

This sequence joins TRBV9 and TRBJ1-4, with a weak D call TRBD1 (5 bases). Germline CDR1 is SGDLS and CDR2 is YYNGEE. The length of the CDR3 is 13 residues. V dropped 3 bases and J dropped 8 bases, with 11 bases sitting between them. CDR3 in amino acids: CASSAEGPEKLFF. As DNA, the CDR3 is TGTGCCAGCAGCGCGGAGGGGCCGGAAAAACTGTTTTTT.

This chain connects TRBV7-8 to TRBJ1-2; D is undetermined. The CDR3 is 15 residues long. Germline V gene data show CDR1 as SGHVS and CDR2 as FQNEAQ. The germline V and J ends were trimmed by 5 bases and 0 bases, with 13 bases remaining between them. CDR3 bases: TGTGCCAGCAGCCCAGCCGCGGGGACTAACTATGGCTACACCTTC. Protein sequence: CASSPAAGTNYGYTF.

The chain couples TRBV7-9 to TRBJ1-4; D uncertain. Germline V lookup: CDR1 SEHNR, CDR2 FQNEAQ (reference sequence). Trimming stripped 6 bases from V and 0 bases from J, with 11 bases between. This CDR3 contains 15 residues. This CDR3 reads CASSPVGATNEKLFF. The CDR3 DNA follows: TGTGCCAGCAGTCCAGTGGGTGCAACTAATGAAAAACTGTTTTTT.

This chain uses TRBV6-6 with TRBJ1-2; 7 bases line up with TRBD1. The junction had 12 bases not matched to a gene; V was cut back by 6 bases and J by 8 bases. Germline V gives CDR1 MNHNY, CDR2 SVGAGI (reference sequence). This CDR3 is 14 amino acids long. Written as DNA, the CDR3 is TGTGCCAGCAGCTCGACAGGGAGAGTCAACGGCTACACCTTC. As protein: CASSSTGRVNGYTF.

The chain joins TRBV4-1 to TRBJ1-2, with unresolved D. Trimming removed 4 bases from V and 8 bases from J, with 17 bases in between. This CDR3 region has 14 residues. Per the germline V gene, CDR1 is MGHRA and CDR2 is YSYEKL. CDR3 sequence: CASSPPGRSLGYTF. DNA of the CDR3: TGCGCCAGCAGCCCTCCGGGCAGGTCCCTCGGCTACACCTTC.

The chain is built from TRBV29-1 and TRBJ1-1, with 11 nucleotides matching TRBD1. The V gene's germline CDR1 is SQVTM and CDR2 ANQGSEA. Unmatched junction bases numbered 7, after V lost 5 bases and J lost 5 bases. The CDR3 is made up of 14 amino acids. The chain's CDR3 is CSVQRTGGKTEAFF. The CDR3, as DNA: TGCAGCGTTCAAAGGACAGGGGGCAAGACTGAAGCTTTCTTT.

The chain uses TRBV2 and TRBJ2-1; D might be TRBD2 (5 bases). There are 14 residues in the CDR3. CDR1 and CDR2 from the germline V gene are SNHLY and FYNNEI. Deletions cut 8 bases from V and 3 bases from J, with 14 bases between. The CDR3, as DNA: TGTGCCAGCCGACGGCTAGCTCGCTACAATGAGCAGTTCTTC. It translates to CASRRLARYNEQFF.